This T cell receptor (beta chain) comes out of a study of T-cell memory formation after mild COVID-19. Across the whole study: TCR clusters were mostly confined to one donor each.

This CDR3 spans 18 amino acids. Germline V gene data show CDR1 as LGHNA and CDR2 as YSLEER. V was clipped by 1 base and J by 4 bases; unmatched bases: 7. The study's findings and limits: From day 15 to 85, contracting clones were balanced between CD4 and CD8, whereas later expanders leaned toward CD4+.

TCRdb redid the calling of the 5' RACE reads with MiXCR, one entry per CDR3 protein. This sample has roughly 500,000 distinct CDR3 sequences, with over 20% found just once. This clonotype was recorded a few times. What it binds is not known. The chain uses TRBV4-3 and TRBJ2-1; 13 bases map to TRBD2. This TCR was recovered from an adult woman who had mild COVID-19 (a few samples of this study predate the infection). Cell type and time point are not known. The sequenced sample was PBMCs or a T cell subset sorted from them (not recorded which). CDR3 sequence reads: CASSQGVGLAGEYNEQFF. The CDR3 DNA reads as TGCGCCAGCAGCCAAGGTGTCGGACTAGCGGGAGAGTACAATGAGCAGTTCTTC.